This entry lists 14 T cell receptor beta chains sequenced from one sample in a study of cytomegalovirus exposure and HLA in healthy donors. 60 Vbeta and 13 Jbeta primers were used in PCR. Clones were sequenced by immunoSEQ multiplex PCR, and TCRdb holds only the in-frame ones, with some missing. The sample contains over 80,000 clones, approximately 85% of which appear only once. The material sequenced was PBMCs. These TCRs come from a man under 40 in good health and CMV-seropositive.

This chain links TRBV15 with TRBJ1-5; the D is unclear. Germline V gene sequence: CDR1 LNHNV, CDR2 YYDKDF (reference sequence). V was clipped by 5 bases and J by 0 bases, with 11 bases between them. CDR3 length: 15 residues. Here the CDR3 reads CATSGTAYSNQPQHF. DNA for the CDR3: TGTGCCACCAGCGGTACAGCTTATAGCAATCAGCCCCAGCATTTT.

The V gene is TRBV5-1, the J gene TRBJ2-5; D perhaps matches TRBD2 (5 bases). V lost 3 bases to trimming and J lost 2 bases, with 23 bases between them. Germline lookup yields CDR1 SGHRS and CDR2 YFSETQ. The CDR3 totals 18 residues. The CDR3 bases are TGCGCCAGCAGCTCCCCGGGTAGCACAATCTCGGGGCAAGAGACCCAGTACTTC. This sequence encodes CASSSPGSTISGQETQYF.

V gene TRBV29-1 combines with J gene TRBJ2-2, with 10 bases matching TRBD1. Germline CDR1 reads SQVTM; CDR2 reads ANQGSEA. The CDR3 has 15 amino acids. With 7 bases clipped from V and 5 bases from J, the junction kept 10 bases outside the gene matches. This CDR3 is CSGKRAGQGTGELFF. DNA for the CDR3: TGCAGCGGGAAGAGGGCGGGACAGGGGACCGGGGAGCTGTTTTTT.

The chain joins TRBV28 to TRBJ2-5; D remains ambiguous. The CDR3 loop spans 13 amino acids. V was shortened by 7 bases and J by 5 bases, with 14 bases between the two germline ends. CDR1 is MDHEN and CDR2 is SYDVKM in the germline V gene. Here the CDR3 reads CASTFEARETQYF. The CDR3 nucleotides read TGTGCCAGCACCTTCGAGGCTAGGGAGACCCAGTACTTC.

V gene TRBV25-1 combines with J gene TRBJ2-7, with 11 bases fitting TRBD2. This CDR3 has 17 residues. Germline V gene sequence: CDR1 MGHDK, CDR2 SYGVNS. V lost 5 bases to trimming and J lost 1 base; unmatched junction nucleotides: 10. The DNA for the CDR3 is TGTGCCAGCAGTAGTAGCGGGAGGGCCACTAAGTCCTACGAGCAGTACTTC. Amino acid sequence: CASSSSGRATKSYEQYF.

This clone occurred once. The chain recombines TRBV30 with TRBJ1-3; 10 bases are a match to TRBD1. The CDR3 has 15 amino acids. The V segment lost 2 bases and the J segment 7 bases; nucleotides outside the gene matches: 8. The germline CDR1 and CDR2 sequences are GTSNPN and SVGIG (reference sequence). CDR3 DNA sequence: TGTGCCTGGAGTTTCTGGGACAGGGGACATAACACCATATATTTT. Its translation: CAWSFWDRGHNTIYF. Filled out from reference TRBV30 and TRBJ1-3, the complete variable domain reads SQTIHQWPATLVQPVGSPLSLECTVEGTSNPNLYWYRQAAGRGLQLLFYSVGIGQISSEVPQNLSASRPQDRQFILSSKKLLLSDSGFYLCAWSFWDRGHNTIYFGEGSWLTVV.

The chain has TRBV14 and TRBJ2-2, with TRBD1 matching 7 bases. The J segment lost 7 bases and the V segment lost 1 base, leaving 12 bases of the junction unmatched. CDR1 and CDR2 from the germline V gene are SGHDN and FVKESK. The CDR3 consists of 17 residues. This chain's CDR3 is CASSQGVDRQRHGELFF. Here the CDR3 DNA reads TGTGCCAGCAGCCAAGGAGTGGACAGGCAAAGACACGGGGAGCTGTTTTTT.

The rearrangement uses TRBV18 and TRBJ2-7; perhaps TRBD1 as D (5 bases). The CDR3 consists of 14 residues. Germline CDR1 and CDR2: KGHSH and LQKENI. V dropped 6 bases and J dropped 2 bases, with 14 bases sitting between them. The CDR3 is CASSGRSGPYEQYF. CDR3 bases: TGTGCCAGCTCGGGGCGGTCAGGGCCCTACGAGCAGTACTTC.

This clone was observed a handful of times. The CDR3 sequence is CASSLGRGLPYEQYF. CDR3 DNA sequence: TGTGCCAGCAGTTTAGGGCGGGGACTGCCCTACGAGCAGTACTTC. V and J are TRBV28 and TRBJ2-7; tentative D call: TRBD2 (6 bases). Germline assignment: CDR1 MDHEN and CDR2 SYDVKM. Trimming removed 2 bases from V and 2 bases from J, with 13 bases in between. The CDR3 has 15 residues.

This clone came up once. CDR3 region: CASSLGGGQAKETQYF. CDR3 DNA sequence: TGCGCCAGCAGCTTGGGAGGAGGGCAGGCCAAGGAGACCCAGTACTTC. The chain couples TRBV5-1 to TRBJ2-5, with a possible D match to TRBD2 (6 bases). V was pared by 0 bases and J by 5 bases, with 17 bases between. Germline CDR1 reads SGHRS; CDR2 reads YFSETQ. This CDR3 has 16 amino acids.

The chain couples TRBV6-1 to TRBJ2-3; TRBD1 might be the D (6 bases). The germline V gene encodes CDR1 MNHNS and CDR2 SASEGT. The CDR3 has 15 amino acids. Trimming stripped 8 bases from V and 0 bases from J, with 15 bases between. CDR3 region: CASEDGQLSTDTQYF. In nucleotides, the CDR3 is TGTGCCAGCGAGGATGGACAGCTAAGCACAGATACGCAGTATTTT.

This chain links TRBV7-9 with TRBJ1-1; the match to TRBD1 covers 12 bases. J gave up 10 bases and V 3 bases, and 6 bases lay outside the gene matches. The CDR3 is made up of 14 amino acids. CDR1 is SEHNR, CDR2 FQNEAQ, per germline (reference sequence). Written as DNA, the CDR3 is TGTGCCAGCAGCTTTGTTGGGACAGGGGGCTTAGCTTTCTTT. Amino acids: CASSFVGTGGLAFF. Complete variable domain (other parts from reference TRBV7-9 and TRBJ1-1): DTGVSQNPRHKITKRGQNVTFRCDPISEHNRLYWYRQTLGQGPEFLTYFQNEAQLEKSRLLSDRFSAERPKGSFSTLEIQRTEQGDSAMYLCASSFVGTGGLAFFGQGTRLTVV.

The V gene is TRBV25-1, the J gene TRBJ2-6, with TRBD1 matching over 9 bases. With 6 bases clipped from V and 4 bases from J, the junction kept 4 bases outside the gene matches. CDR1 and CDR2 (germline): MGHDK, SYGVNS. The CDR3 is 15 residues long. The CDR3 spells CASRGDRAGANVLTF. CDR3 DNA: TGTGCCAGCAGGGGGGACAGGGCCGGGGCCAACGTCCTGACTTTC. The complete variable domain, with remaining parts taken from reference TRBV25-1 and TRBJ2-6, reads EADIYQTPRYLVIGTGKKITLECSQTMGHDKMYWYQQDPGMELHLIHYSYGVNSTEKGDLSSESTVSRIRTEHFPLTLESARPSHTSQYLCASRGDRAGANVLTFGAGSRLTVL.

This sequence joins TRBV6-5 and TRBJ1-1; a possible D gene is TRBD1 (6 bases). The CDR3 is 13 amino acids. Germline loops: CDR1 MNHEY, CDR2 SVGAGI. The V end was cut by 2 bases, the J end by 7 bases, with 11 bases between. CDR3 DNA: TGTGCCAGCAGTTACCGCCAGGGGTATGAAGCTTTCTTT. Residues: CASSYRQGYEAFF.